Listed below are T cell receptor beta chains from one sample, sequenced in a study of cytomegalovirus exposure and HLA in healthy donors. Repertoires were generated with immunoSEQ multiplex PCR, while TCRdb's copy carries only in-frame clones and drops some. The sample includes about 180,000 clones, about 82% seen only once; the top ten take 1.5% to 2%. The sequencing input was PBMCs. All receptors derive from a woman under 40 in good health and CMV-seronegative. CDR3s include the opening cysteine and the closing phenylalanine or tryptophan. Each record gives: clone size, D gene, V gene, J gene, CDR3 DNA, CDR3 protein. D genes are given only for firm matches. The listing skips clone size in some rows; elsewhere it reads once, few, many or a size class.

>once|.|TRBV2|TRBJ1-5
TGTGCCAGCAGTGAAGCGGGACTGCGCAATCAGCCCCAGCATTTT
CASSEAGLRNQPQHF
>.|TRBD2|TRBV7-2|TRBJ2-2
TGTGCCAGCAGCTTCGGGGGGGGCCTGGGCACCGGGGAGCTGTTTTTT
CASSFGGGLGTGELFF
>.|.|TRBV12-5|TRBJ2-5
TGTGCTAGTGGTTTGAGAGCGGTGGGAGAGACCCAGTACTTC
CASGLRAVGETQYF
>.|TRBD2|TRBV7-2|TRBJ2-3
TGTGCCAGCAGCCGGGGACTAGCGGGGCCCTCAAGCACAGATACGCAGTATTTT
CASSRGLAGPSSTDTQYF
>.|.|TRBV29-1|TRBJ1-1
TGCAGCGTTGAAGCCGGGTTGAACACTGAAGCTTTCTTT
CSVEAGLNTEAFF
>.|TRBD2|TRBV19|TRBJ2-5
TGTGCCAGCCGGGACCAGCGGGGCTCCCAAGAGACCCAGTACTTC
CASRDQRGSQETQYF
>.|TRBD1|TRBV7-9|TRBJ2-6
TGTGCCAGCAGCCAGACAGGGGGCACGTCTGGGGCCAACGTCCTGACTTTC
CASSQTGGTSGANVLTF
>few|.|TRBV5-6|TRBJ2-1
TGTGCCAGCAGCTTTCGGGGGGCTGGTTACAATGAGCAGTTCTTC
CASSFRGAGYNEQFF
>.|TRBD1|TRBV9|TRBJ1-2
TGTGCCAGCAGCGCCCCTGACAGGGCTCCATCCTATGGCTACACCTTC
CASSAPDRAPSYGYTF
>.|TRBD2|TRBV10-2|TRBJ2-3
TGCGCCAGCAGTGACAGCGGGGGATATGTAAATACGCAGTATTTT
CASSDSGGYVNTQYF
>.|TRBD2|TRBV18|TRBJ2-7
TGTGCCAGCTCATCGGGACTAGCGGGGGCTTACGAGCAGTACTTC
CASSSGLAGAYEQYF
>.|TRBD1|TRBV2|TRBJ2-2
TGTGCCAGCAAATGGGGGACAGGGGGGGCCGGGGAGCTGTTTTTT
CASKWGTGGAGELFF
>.|.|TRBV9|TRBJ1-1
TGTGCCAGCAGCGTAGCCCCCAGCACTGAAGCTTTCTTT
CASSVAPSTEAFF
>.|.|TRBV2|TRBJ2-6
TGTGCCAGCACCGGTGGTGGGGCCAACGTCCTGACTTTC
CASTGGGANVLTF
>.|.|TRBV5-1|TRBJ1-6
TGCGCCAGCAGGGAGGGGACCTCCTATAATTCACCCCTCCACTTT
CASREGTSYNSPLHF
>.|TRBD1|TRBV5-1|TRBJ1-2
TGCGCCAGCAGCCTGAGGACAGGGGGCAGCTATGGCTACACCTTC
CASSLRTGGSYGYTF
>.|.|TRBV5-1|TRBJ2-7
TGCGCCAGCAGCTTGGGCATCCCTCGTCGGGCGACCGATAAGGGGGTGGATTTACACGAGCAGTACTTC
CASSLGIPRRATDKGVDLHEQYF
>once|TRBD1|TRBV18|TRBJ2-3
TGTGCCAGCTCGGGACAGGGGACAGATACGCAGTATTTT
CASSGQGTDTQYF
>.|.|TRBV7-2|TRBJ2-1
TGTGCCAGCAGCTTACAGGTGTACAATGAGCAGTTCTTC
CASSLQVYNEQFF
>.|.|TRBV5-1|TRBJ2-7
TGCGCCAGCAGCCTCGGACAGGGAGGGACCTACGAGCAGTACTTC
CASSLGQGGTYEQYF
>.|.|TRBV21-1|TRBJ1-2
TGTGCCAGCAGCCAACTAACTAAGCTCCTGCATGAAGAGCTAAAGAACTATGGCTACACCTTC
CASSQLTKLLHEELKNYGYTF
>once|TRBD1|TRBV7-6|TRBJ1-3
TGTGCCAGCAGCCCGACAGGGGGTTCCTCTGGAAACACCATATATTTT
CASSPTGGSSGNTIYF
>.|.|TRBV18|TRBJ1-5
TGTGCCAGCTCACCAGAAAGTCCTTGGGCTGGTCAGCCCCAGCATTTT
CASSPESPWAGQPQHF
>.|.|TRBV7-6|TRBJ1-6
TGTGCCAGCAGCCCGACCGAGGTTAATTCACCCCTCCACTTT
CASSPTEVNSPLHF
>.|.|TRBV5-6|TRBJ1-4
TGTGCCAGCAGCGGTTCAGGTCCTACTAATGAAAAACTGTTTTTT
CASSGSGPTNEKLFF
>.|TRBD2|TRBV7-3|TRBJ2-5
TGTGCCAGCAGCATAATAGCGGGGGCAGAGACCCAGTACTTC
CASSIIAGAETQYF
>.|.|TRBV7-2|TRBJ2-7
TGTGCCAGCAGCCTGGGGCTTGCGGGGATCAGTAAGGAGCAGTACTTC
CASSLGLAGISKEQYF
>.|TRBD1|TRBV10-3|TRBJ2-1
TGTGCCCCTCGCCGGACAGGGGGCTTGAATGAGCAGTTCTTC
CAPRRTGGLNEQFF
>.|.|TRBV12-5|TRBJ2-3
TGTGCTAGTGGGCCACAGGGCGCGAATACGCAGTATTTT
CASGPQGANTQYF
>.|.|TRBV5-1|TRBJ2-7
TGCGCCAGCAGCTCCGGACCCGGGAGAGGCTACGAGCAGTACTTC
CASSSGPGRGYEQYF
>.|.|TRBV4-2|TRBJ1-2
TGTGCCAGCAGCCAAGAGCAAGGAGCCTTGGTAGGTGGCTACACCTTC
CASSQEQGALVGGYTF
>.|.|TRBV19|TRBJ1-2
TGTGCCAGTAGTCCAGGGCCGGCTAACTATGGCTACACCTTC
CASSPGPANYGYTF
>few|.|TRBV5-6|TRBJ1-1
TGTGCCAGCAGCTTTCCCCGGGTACAGGGGAACACTGAAGCTTTCTTT
CASSFPRVQGNTEAFF
>few|.|TRBV9|TRBJ1-1
TGTGCCAGCAGCCCCTTGAACACTGAAGCTTTCTTT
CASSPLNTEAFF
>.|TRBD1|TRBV7-2|TRBJ1-1
TGTGCCAGCAGTACAGACAGGGCCAAACATTTT
CASSTDRAKHF
>.|.|TRBV7-7|TRBJ2-2
TGTGCCCTGGAGATTGTCACCGGGGAGCTGTTTTTT
CALEIVTGELFF
>few|.|TRBV6-5|TRBJ1-4
TGTGCCAGCAGCATGAGTAATAATGAAAAACTGTTTTTT
CASSMSNNEKLFF
>many|TRBD1|TRBV14|TRBJ2-1
TGTGCCAGCAGCCAGTTGACAGGGGGTGGTGAGCAGTTCTTC
CASSQLTGGGEQFF
>.|.|TRBV5-1|TRBJ1-1
TGCGCCAGCAGCCAGGCGGGGCCAAACACTGAAGCTTTCTTT
CASSQAGPNTEAFF
>.|TRBD2|TRBV6-5|TRBJ2-2
TGTGCCAGCAGTTACAGCGGGGGATACACCGGGGAGCTGTTTTTT
CASSYSGGYTGELFF
>.|TRBD1|TRBV7-6|TRBJ1-2
TGTGCCAGCAGCCCGGGACAGGGACCCTATGGCTACACCTTC
CASSPGQGPYGYTF
>.|TRBD1|TRBV7-8|TRBJ1-1
TGTGCCAGCAGCCGACAGGGGGCGAACACTGAAGCTTTCTTT
CASSRQGANTEAFF
>.|.|TRBV19|TRBJ2-3
TGTGCCAGTAGTACCACATCGGGGGTCACAGATACGCAGTATTTT
CASSTTSGVTDTQYF
>.|TRBD2|TRBV10-3|TRBJ2-5
TGTGCCATCAGTCGGGCGGGGGGGCAAGAGACCCAGTACTTC
CAISRAGGQETQYF
>few|.|TRBV30|TRBJ2-7
TGTGCCTGGTCCAGTTCCTACGAGCAGTACTTC
CAWSSSYEQYF
>.|TRBD2|TRBV10-1|TRBJ2-6
TGCGCCAGCAGAGGACCGGGACTAGTGTCCTCTGGGGCCAACGTCCTGACTTTC
CASRGPGLVSSGANVLTF
>.|TRBD1|TRBV7-9|TRBJ1-1
TGTGCCAGCAGCTATCCCCCAGGGACAGGGGACACTGAAGCTTTCTTT
CASSYPPGTGDTEAFF
>.|TRBD2|TRBV4-1|TRBJ2-1
TGCGCCAGCAGCCTCAGTGCGACTAGCGGGGGGCGTAATGAGCAGTTCTTC
CASSLSATSGGRNEQFF
>.|TRBD2|TRBV23-1|TRBJ2-3
TGCGCCAGCCTTCCGGGACTAGCGGTCACAGATACGCAGTATTTT
CASLPGLAVTDTQYF
>.|.|TRBV5-1|TRBJ2-3
TGCGCCAGCAGCCCATGGGGGGAGGAGGCAGATACGCAGTATTTT
CASSPWGEEADTQYF
>.|.|TRBV29-1|TRBJ2-3
TGCAGCGTTGAAGCAGTAACAGATACGCAGTATTTT
CSVEAVTDTQYF
>.|TRBD2|TRBV2|TRBJ2-3
TGTGCCAGCAGTGGGCCCTGGGAGTTATCCCCAGCGGGGGGCACTTATAGCACAGATACGCAGTATTTT
CASSGPWELSPAGGTYSTDTQYF
>few|TRBD1|TRBV19|TRBJ1-2
TGTGCCAGTATGGGACAGGGGGACTATGGCTACACCTTC
CASMGQGDYGYTF